This TCR beta chain stems from a study of CD8 T cells in ankylosing spondylitis. Study observations and caveats: Disease-linked clones were reportedly significantly enriched in matched ankylosing spondylitis synovial fluid. Prior literature has documented some motif variants in synovial fluid and blood from reactive arthritis. The study identified a TCR beta motif of roughly eight highly homologous variants that appeared characteristic of ankylosing spondylitis blood.

This clonotype was recorded a few times. Its cognate antigen is unknown. The authors made TCR beta libraries by quantitative 5'-RACE with molecular barcodes. TCRdb independently ran MiXCR on the 5' RACE reads; one entry per CDR3 protein. The table lists hundreds of thousands of distinct CDR3 sequences, about 25% of them singletons. Germline V CDR1 and CDR2: SGHRS, YFSETQ. J was trimmed by 7 bases and V by 0 bases; bases with no gene match: 8. This CDR3 comprises 16 residues. The clonotype comes from a male donor with ankylosing spondylitis. The V and J genes are TRBV5-1 and TRBJ2-1; TRBD2 aligns across 9 bases. The sequencing sample was made of blood, either unsorted or a sorted T cell fraction (not recorded which). For the CDR3, the DNA is TGCGCCAGCAGCTTGGAGCCTAGCGGGACCCCGAATGAGCAGTTCTTC. As protein: CASSLEPSGTPNEQFF.